The TCR beta chain under discussion was sequenced for a study of T-cell reconstitution after alpha-beta-depleted transplantation in children. Findings and limits, study-wide: Counts and diversity of T cells one year after transplant came mostly from newly produced T cells. Diversity of TCRbeta at day 60 was high in some patients, arising from surviving recipient T cells and thymic progenitors. Alpha-beta T cells present about two months after transplant were reported to originate from several hundred expanded graft clones.

Trimming took 6 bases from V and 6 from J, leaving 18 bases between them. Germline V lookup: CDR1 LGHDT, CDR2 YNNKEL (reference sequence). The CDR3 runs 15 residues. Unique molecular identifiers were built into the TCRbeta library. In TCRdb, the PCR reads were re-called with MiXCR into one record per CDR3 protein. The sample contains 450,000 to 600,000 distinct CDR3 sequences, roughly 13% of which appear only once. With regard to this clonotype: Its target is unknown.

Sequences were derived from PBMCs, mostly from graft donor cells, sampled 360 days after TCRalphabeta/CD19-depleted stem cell transplant. This TCR was recovered from a male patient younger than 18 who had a stem cell transplant for acute myeloid leukemia, so the T cells may come from the graft donor. The chain has TRBV3-1 and TRBJ2-1, with D perhaps TRBD2 (5 bases). The CDR3 loop reads CASSLTRAVVNEQFF. The DNA of the CDR3 is TGTGCCAGCAGTCTCACTAGAGCTGTCGTCAATGAGCAGTTCTTC.